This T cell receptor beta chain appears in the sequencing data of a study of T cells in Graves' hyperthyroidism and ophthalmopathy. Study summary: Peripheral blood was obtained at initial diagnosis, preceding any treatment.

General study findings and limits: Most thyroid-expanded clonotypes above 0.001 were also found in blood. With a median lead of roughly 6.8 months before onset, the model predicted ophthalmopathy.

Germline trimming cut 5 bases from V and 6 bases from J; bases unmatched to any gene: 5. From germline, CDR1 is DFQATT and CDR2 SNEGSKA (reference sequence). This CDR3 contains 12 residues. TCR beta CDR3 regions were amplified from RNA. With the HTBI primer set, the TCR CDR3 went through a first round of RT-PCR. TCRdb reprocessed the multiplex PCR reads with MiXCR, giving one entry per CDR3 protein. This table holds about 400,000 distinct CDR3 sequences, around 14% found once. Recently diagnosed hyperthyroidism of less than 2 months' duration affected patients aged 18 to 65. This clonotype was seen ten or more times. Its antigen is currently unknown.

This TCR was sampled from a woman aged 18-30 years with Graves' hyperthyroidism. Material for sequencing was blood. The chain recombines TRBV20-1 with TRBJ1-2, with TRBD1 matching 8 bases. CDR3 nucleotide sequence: TGCAGTGCTTTACCAGGGGGCAATGGCTACACCTTC. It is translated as CSALPGGNGYTF.